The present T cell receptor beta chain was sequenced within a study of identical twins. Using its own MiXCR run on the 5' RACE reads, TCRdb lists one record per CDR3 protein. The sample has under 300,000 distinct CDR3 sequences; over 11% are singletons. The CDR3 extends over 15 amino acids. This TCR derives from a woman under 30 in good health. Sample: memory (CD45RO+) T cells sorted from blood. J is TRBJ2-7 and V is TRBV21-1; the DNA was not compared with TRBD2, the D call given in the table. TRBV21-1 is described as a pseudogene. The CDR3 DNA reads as TGTGCCAGCAGCAAATCTCCCGCCGGCTACTACGAGCAGTACTTC. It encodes CASSKSPAGYYEQYF.